This T cell receptor (beta chain) was sequenced during a study of control samples from healthy donors and cancer patients. The data were produced by immunoSEQ multiplex PCR, yet TCRdb's version contains in-frame clones alone and is incomplete. The sample contains some 140,000 clones, roughly 92% of which appear only once. This clone was observed a few times. Germline V gene lookup returns CDR1 SNHLY and CDR2 FYNNEI. The CDR3 has 14 residues. The V gene lost 6 bases and the J gene lost 4 bases, with 16 bases spanning the gap. Sequenced material: blood. V and J are TRBV2 and TRBJ2-7, with D hard to call. This clonotype was obtained from a man aged 30 to 45 in good health. CDR3: CASSSHLGSYEQYF. The CDR3 DNA reads TGTGCCAGCAGCTCACACCTGGGGTCGTACGAGCAGTACTTC.